The clone carrying this T cell receptor beta chain was detected once. What it binds is unknown. This entry is derived from a study of vaccination effects on CD4 cells after COVID-19. About the research overall: Peptides at roughly 10 ug/ml and IL-2 at around 9.3 IU/ml were added to around 2 million PBMC per well.

Investigators separated out CD4+ T cells once around nine days of culture had passed. Previously uninfected by SARS-CoV-2, the vaccine recipients also showed negative nucleocapsid antibodies. Measured with immunoSEQ multiplex PCR; TCRdb has only the in-frame clones, and not every one. The sample has 35,000 to 40,000 clones; about four fifths are singletons. Germline lookup yields CDR1 MDHEN and CDR2 SYDVKM. Between the trimmed V and J ends, which lost 6 bases and 1 base, there was a span of 12 bases. The CDR3 consists of 15 residues. Points from the study as a whole: Among infection- and vaccine-induced clones, marked clonal contraction occurred late after vaccination.

Sequenced here: CD4+ T cells from PBMCs cultured without peptide, sampled before COVID-19 vaccination. The TCR was taken from a human donor who received a COVID-19 vaccine. J is TRBJ2-2 and V is TRBV28, with a weak D call TRBD1 (5 bases). CDR3 DNA sequence: TGTGCCAGCAGGACTGGGCAGGGGAACACCGGGGAGCTGTTTTTT. Its translation is CASRTGQGNTGELFF.